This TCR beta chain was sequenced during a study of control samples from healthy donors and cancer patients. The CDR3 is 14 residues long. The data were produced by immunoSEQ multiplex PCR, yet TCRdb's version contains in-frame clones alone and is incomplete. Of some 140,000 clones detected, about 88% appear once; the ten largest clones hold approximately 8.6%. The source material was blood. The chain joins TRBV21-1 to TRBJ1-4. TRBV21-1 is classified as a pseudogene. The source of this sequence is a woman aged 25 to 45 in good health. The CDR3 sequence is CASSKGKAPEKLFF. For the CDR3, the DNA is TGTGCCAGCAGCAAAGGGAAGGCACCAGAAAAACTGTTTTTT.